This entry concerns a single TCR beta chain. Antigen specificity is unknown. The source of the sample is a study of shared clonotypes between healthy human individuals. The study's findings and limits: Genetic and exposure-history diversity was limited by the small donor number.

In the naive CD8 group, cells lacked CD45RO and were positively selected for CCR7, so terminally differentiated effector memory CD45RA+ cells were left out. Sequencing used immunoSEQ multiplex PCR; TCRdb keeps in-frame clones, though not all of them. The sample yields 1.5 million to 2.5 million clones, around 96% seen once. Material for sequencing was naive CD8+ T cells sorted from blood. This receptor was taken from a man aged 18 to 35 in good health.

The CDR3 reads CASSLRDTSYEQYF. DNA of the CDR3: TGTGCCAGCAGTTTAAGGGACACCAGCTACGAGCAGTACTTC. The V call is TRBV28, the J call TRBJ2-7, with D possibly TRBD1 on 6 matching bases. This CDR3 contains 14 residues. Germline V gene data show CDR1 as MDHEN and CDR2 as SYDVKM. The V gene lost 2 bases and the J gene lost 3 bases, with 11 bases spanning the gap.